This T cell receptor (beta chain) was recorded in a study of T cells in Graves' hyperthyroidism and ophthalmopathy. The investigators amplified TCR beta CDR3 regions from RNA transcripts. Initially, a first-round RT-PCR of the TCR CDR3 employed the HTBI primer set. TCRdb fed the multiplex PCR reads into MiXCR, producing one record per CDR3 protein. The data show around 700,000 distinct CDR3 sequences, around 20% seen once. Trimming cost V 5 bases and J 1 base; bases outside gene matches: 7. The CDR3 is 15 residues long. CDR1 is SGDLS and CDR2 is YYNGEE in the germline V gene. There are a few counts of this clonotype. The antigen remains unidentified. Study-wide findings and caveats: In the blood, most expanded thyroid clonotypes above 0.001 appeared as well.

PBMCs came from roughly 10 ml fresh peripheral blood. V is TRBV9 and J is TRBJ1-1; 8 bases agree with TRBD1. The origin of this receptor is a woman in her forties or fifties with Graves' hyperthyroidism that later progressed to Graves' ophthalmopathy. The sequenced sample consisted of blood. The CDR3 DNA follows: TGTGCCAGCAGTTACACGGACAGGGAGAACACTGAAGCTTTCTTT. This codes for CASSYTDRENTEAFF.